This T cell receptor (beta chain) was sequenced during a study of T cell changes during pregnancy in multiple sclerosis. V was cut by 0 bases and J by 1 base, with 10 bases left in between. CDR1 and CDR2 from the germline V gene are SGHRS and YFSETQ. The CDR3 contains 16 residues. Here immunoSEQ multiplex PCR was the method, and the copy in TCRdb shows in-frame clones only, minus some. The sample consists of some 97,000 clones, 92% of them appearing once. The V call is TRBV5-1, the J call TRBJ2-2; the D gene is possibly TRBD2 (5 bases). The sequence came from a female donor with multiple sclerosis, enrolled in a pregnancy study. Sequenced material: peripheral blood, taken after pregnancy. CDR3 in amino acids: CASSLGTFQNTGELFF. The CDR3 DNA sequence: TGCGCCAGCAGCTTGGGGACTTTCCAGAACACCGGGGAGCTGTTTTTT.